This is a list of T cell receptor beta chains from one sample in a study of identical twins. TCRdb recomputed calls from the 5' RACE reads with MiXCR, one row per CDR3 protein. The sample records approximately 280,000 distinct CDR3 sequences, 6.5% to 9.5% being singletons. The sample was also reused in another study, on yellow fever vaccine responses in identical twins.

The sequenced sample was memory (CD45RO+) T cells sorted from blood. The receptors come from a woman under 30 in good health. CDR3s include the opening cysteine and the closing phenylalanine or tryptophan. The D gene is left open where the match is weak. Clone size appears in some rows only: once, few, many, or a class for an expanded clone.

clone_size	j_call	v_call	d_call	cdr3_aa	cdr3_nt
many	TRBJ2-1	TRBV11-2	TRBD2	CASSLGGGPYLFNEQFF	TGTGCCAGCAGCTTAGGCGGGGGGCCCTACCTTTTCAATGAGCAGTTCTTC
few	TRBJ1-2	TRBV2	-	CASSAQGYGYTF	TGTGCCAGCAGTGCGCAGGGCTATGGCTACACCTTC
many	TRBJ1-2	TRBV4-1	-	CASSQDLGGYTF	TGCGCCAGCAGCCAAGATTTAGGCGGCTACACCTTC
many	TRBJ2-2	TRBV3-1	TRBD2	CASSSSGTPARELFF	TGTGCCAGCAGTTCAAGCGGGACGCCGGCCCGGGAGCTGTTTTTT
-	TRBJ2-5	TRBV6-1	TRBD1	CATRDRGQIGETQYF	TGTGCCACCCGGGACAGGGGGCAAATAGGGGAGACCCAGTACTTC
few	TRBJ2-5	TRBV3-1	-	CASSQADRKQETQYF	TGTGCCAGCAGCCAGGCAGACAGAAAACAAGAGACCCAGTACTTC
few	TRBJ1-6	TRBV6-1	TRBD1	CASSAPRDRVNSPLHF	TGTGCCAGCAGCGCCCCCCGGGACAGAGTAAATTCACCCCTCCACTTT
few	TRBJ2-5	TRBV12-3/TRBV12-4	-	CASSFAGANLQETQYF	TGTGCCAGCAGTTTTGCAGGGGCGAATTTACAAGAGACCCAGTACTTC
-	TRBJ2-1	TRBV2	TRBD1	CASSGVAGGYEQFF	TGTGCCAGCAGTGGGGTGGCAGGGGGCTATGAGCAGTTCTTC
-	TRBJ1-1	TRBV7-8	TRBD1	CASSLRGGDRAQNTEAFF	TGTGCCAGCAGCTTAAGGGGCGGGGACAGGGCTCAGAACACTGAAGCTTTCTTT
-	TRBJ2-1	TRBV7-3	TRBD2	CASSNPGLGEFF	TGTGCCAGCAGCAACCCGGGACTAGGAGAGTTCTTC
many	TRBJ1-1	TRBV11-2	-	CASSLVGVRNTEAFF	TGTGCCAGCAGCTTAGTAGGGGTAAGGAACACTGAAGCTTTCTTT
-	TRBJ2-3	TRBV5-8	-	CASSPPAGTTDTQYF	TGTGCCAGCAGCCCCCCCGCGGGCACCACAGATACGCAGTATTTT
few	TRBJ2-5	TRBV6-1	-	CASSEAGKSETQYF	TGTGCCAGCAGTGAAGCCGGGAAGTCAGAGACCCAGTACTTC
many	TRBJ2-1	TRBV18	-	CASSGTGRLNEQFF	TGTGCCAGCTCAGGAACGGGTCGCCTTAATGAGCAGTTCTTC
many	TRBJ2-4	TRBV2	TRBD1	CASSDRDRGWNIQYF	TGTGCCAGCAGTGATCGGGACAGGGGGTGGAACATTCAGTACTTC
-	TRBJ1-2	TRBV7-2	TRBD1	CASSPGTGLPFNYGYTF	TGTGCCAGCAGCCCTGGGACAGGCCTCCCCTTTAACTATGGCTACACCTTC
many	TRBJ2-3	TRBV15	-	CATTVTSRHTDTQYF	TGTGCCACTACCGTAACATCTCGACATACAGATACGCAGTATTTT
-	TRBJ1-1	TRBV27	-	CASSPYLSPEAFF	TGTGCCAGCAGTCCTTATCTAAGCCCTGAAGCTTTCTTT
-	TRBJ2-7	TRBV28	TRBD2	CASSPSGRAYEQYF	TGTGCCAGCAGTCCCAGCGGGAGGGCCTACGAGCAGTACTTC
many	TRBJ1-5	TRBV12-3/TRBV12-4	-	CASRERGNQPQHF	TGTGCCAGCAGGGAAAGAGGTAATCAGCCCCAGCATTTT
-	TRBJ2-1	TRBV7-2	TRBD1	CASSLEGQLNNEQFF	TGTGCCAGCAGCTTAGAGGGACAGCTTAACAATGAGCAGTTCTTC
few	TRBJ1-5	TRBV3-1	-	CASSLSGLQGNQPQHF	TGTGCCAGCAGCCTTTCGGGCCTCCAAGGCAATCAGCCCCAGCATTTT
-	TRBJ2-7	TRBV7-9	-	CASSLGGRSNEQYF	TGTGCCAGCAGCTTAGGGGGGCGTTCCAACGAGCAGTACTTC
-	TRBJ2-7	TRBV29-1	-	CSVVEDYYEQYF	TGCAGCGTTGTGGAGGATTACTACGAGCAGTACTTC
few	TRBJ2-1	TRBV6-1	-	CASRATGDPYNEQFF	TGTGCCAGCAGAGCAACAGGAGATCCCTACAATGAGCAGTTCTTC
few	TRBJ1-6	TRBV11-2	-	CASSLEGGAGSPLHF	TGTGCCAGCAGCTTAGAGGGCGGCGCCGGGTCACCCCTCCACTTT
-	TRBJ1-1	TRBV16	TRBD1	CASSQLTGGTEAFF	TGTGCCAGCAGCCAATTGACAGGGGGCACTGAAGCTTTCTTT
-	TRBJ1-2	TRBV20-1	-	CSARRGTANYGYTF	TGCAGTGCTAGACGGGGGACGGCCAACTATGGCTACACCTTC
many	TRBJ2-1	TRBV5-1	TRBD1	CASSPGDRATYNEQFF	TGCGCCAGCAGCCCAGGTGACAGGGCTACCTACAATGAGCAGTTCTTC
many	TRBJ1-1	TRBV5-1	TRBD1	CASSLGTGEPLNTEAFF	TGCGCCAGCAGCTTAGGGACAGGGGAACCCTTGAACACTGAAGCTTTCTTT
-	TRBJ1-1	TRBV4-1	-	CASSPDPGRVNTEAFF	TGCGCCAGCAGCCCCGACCCGGGCCGGGTGAACACTGAAGCTTTCTTT
-	TRBJ2-7	TRBV20-1	TRBD2	CCASGTSGLSSYEQYF	TGCTGTGCTTCCGGGACTAGCGGGCTTAGCTCCTACGAGCAGTACTTC
few	TRBJ2-3	TRBV20-1	-	CSAIAGDTQYF	TGCAGTGCTATTGCGGGAGATACGCAGTATTTT
few	TRBJ1-1	TRBV5-1	-	CASSLTSGTMNTEAFF	TGCGCCAGCAGCCTTACGTCCGGGACGATGAACACTGAAGCTTTCTTT
many	TRBJ2-3	TRBV28	-	CASTTAGGGLGDTQYF	TGTGCCAGCACCACGGCTGGCGGCGGTTTGGGGGATACGCAGTATTTT
-	TRBJ2-7	TRBV4-1	TRBD2	CARSQVLAGGSSEQYF	TGCGCCAGAAGCCAAGTTCTAGCGGGAGGGTCGAGCGAGCAGTACTTC
few	TRBJ1-4	TRBV5-1	-	CASSLDPQGVNEKLFF	TGCGCCAGCAGCTTGGATCCCCAAGGGGTGAATGAAAAACTGTTTTTT
few	TRBJ2-1	TRBV11-2	-	CASSYTFFEQFF	TGTGCCAGCAGTTATACCTTCTTTGAGCAGTTCTTC
many	TRBJ1-2	TRBV6-1	-	CASSAIQGLSNYGYTF	TGTGCCAGCAGTGCCATACAGGGACTGTCTAACTATGGCTACACCTTC
-	TRBJ1-2	TRBV20-1	-	CSVTGHTNYGYTF	TGCAGTGTCACGGGACACACTAACTATGGCTACACCTTC
few	TRBJ1-1	TRBV29-1	TRBD1	CSVAVNRGEAFF	TGCAGCGTTGCGGTCAACAGGGGTGAAGCTTTCTTT
-	TRBJ2-7	TRBV9	-	CASSVSSDPYEQYF	TGTGCCAGCAGCGTGTCTAGCGATCCCTACGAGCAGTACTTC
few	TRBJ1-5	TRBV9	-	CASSVGFNQPQHF	TGTGCCAGCAGCGTAGGATTTAATCAGCCCCAGCATTTT
many	TRBJ2-5	TRBV5-1	-	CASSLFSEQETQYF	TGCGCCAGCAGCTTGTTCTCCGAGCAAGAGACCCAGTACTTC
few	TRBJ2-5	TRBV20-1	TRBD2	CSASLILTSGRPPQTQETQYF	TGCAGTGCTAGCCTCATTCTGACTAGCGGGAGGCCCCCGCAAACCCAAGAGACCCAGTACTTC
few	TRBJ1-4	TRBV4-1	-	CASSHNDRINEKLFF	TGCGCCAGCAGCCACAACGACAGGATTAATGAAAAACTGTTTTTT